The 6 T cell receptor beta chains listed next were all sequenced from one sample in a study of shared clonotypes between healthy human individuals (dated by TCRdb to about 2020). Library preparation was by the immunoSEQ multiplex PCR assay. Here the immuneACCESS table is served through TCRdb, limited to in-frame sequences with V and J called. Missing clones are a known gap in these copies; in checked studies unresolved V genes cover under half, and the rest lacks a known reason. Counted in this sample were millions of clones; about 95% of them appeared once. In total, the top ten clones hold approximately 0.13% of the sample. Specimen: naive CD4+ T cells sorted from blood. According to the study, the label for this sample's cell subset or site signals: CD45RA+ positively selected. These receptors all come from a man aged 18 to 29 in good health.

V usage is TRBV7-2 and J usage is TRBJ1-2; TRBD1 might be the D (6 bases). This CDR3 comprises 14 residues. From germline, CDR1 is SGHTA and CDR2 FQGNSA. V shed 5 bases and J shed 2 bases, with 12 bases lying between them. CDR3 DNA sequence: TGTGCCAGCAGCCAGATACAGGGAAACTATGGCTACACCTTC. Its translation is CASSQIQGNYGYTF.

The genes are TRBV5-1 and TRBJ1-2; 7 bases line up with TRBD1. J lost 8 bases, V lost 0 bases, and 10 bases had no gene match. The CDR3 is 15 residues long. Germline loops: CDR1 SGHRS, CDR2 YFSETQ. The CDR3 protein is CASSLGLTGVGGYTF. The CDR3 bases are TGCGCCAGCAGCTTGGGTCTAACAGGGGTAGGAGGCTACACCTTC.

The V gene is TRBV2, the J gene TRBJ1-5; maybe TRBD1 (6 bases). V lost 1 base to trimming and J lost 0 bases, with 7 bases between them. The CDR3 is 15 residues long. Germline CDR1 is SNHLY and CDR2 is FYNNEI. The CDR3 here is CASSEVGHSNQPQHF. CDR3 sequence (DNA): TGTGCCAGCAGTGAAGTGGGACATAGCAATCAGCCCCAGCATTTT.

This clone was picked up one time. CDR3 sequence reads: CASSEVFEEKLFF. The CDR3, as DNA: TGTGCCAGCAGTGAGGTTTTTGAAGAAAAACTGTTTTTT. The rearrangement links TRBV25-1 to TRBJ1-4; D is uncertain. Germline V CDR1 and CDR2: MGHDK, SYGVNS. Trimming removed 3 bases from V and 8 bases from J, with 10 bases in between. This CDR3 region has 13 residues.

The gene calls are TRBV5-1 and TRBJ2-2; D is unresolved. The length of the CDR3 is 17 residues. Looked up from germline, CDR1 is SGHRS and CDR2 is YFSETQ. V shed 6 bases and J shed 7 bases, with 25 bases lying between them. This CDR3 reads CASNPRSNILESGELFF. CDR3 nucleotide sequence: TGCGCCAGCAACCCTCGGTCAAACATTTTGGAGAGCGGGGAGCTGTTTTTT.

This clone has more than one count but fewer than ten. The CDR3 region is CASSLGPASGANVLTF. In nucleotides, the CDR3 is TGTGCCAGCAGCTTAGGTCCAGCTTCTGGGGCCAACGTCCTGACTTTC. The chain uses TRBV11-3 and TRBJ2-6, with D uncertain. Per the germline V gene, CDR1 is SGHNT and CDR2 is YENEEA. This CDR3 comprises 16 residues. Trimming took 1 base from V and 1 from J, leaving 8 bases between them. Variable domain in full (rest from reference TRBV11-3 and TRBJ2-6): EAGVVQSPRYKIIEKKQPVAFWCNPISGHNTLYWYLQNLGQGPELLIRYENEEAVDDSQLPKDRFSAERLKGVDSTLKIQPAELGDSAVYLCASSLGPASGANVLTFGAGSRLTVL.